This is a list of T cell receptor beta chains from one sample in a study of blood T cell repertoires in COVID-19. Produced via immunoSEQ multiplex PCR; TCRdb's table is partial and in-frame only. The sample consists of 360,000 or so clones, around 86% of them appearing once. Source material: PBMCs or T cells enriched from blood (not recorded which). The receptors derive from a woman aged 50 to 60 who had recovered from COVID-19. Both conserved end residues are trimmed from each CDR3. Clone size appears in some rows only: once, few, many, or a class for an expanded clone.

clone size	V gene	J gene	CDR3 protein
NA	TRBV20-1	TRBJ2-4	SATTGTSHY
NA	TRBV9	TRBJ2-7	ASSVSLAGNSYEQY
NA	TRBV12-3/TRBV12-4	TRBJ2-1	ASSSPVLNEQF
NA	TRBV2	TRBJ2-1	ARGGLAGSDEQF
NA	TRBV6-5	TRBJ2-7	ASSFTGTGIYEQY
NA	TRBV7-2	TRBJ1-2	ASSLVGVGST
NA	TRBV5-4	TRBJ2-2	ASRDGVHTGELF
NA	TRBV14	TRBJ2-3	ASSQGTSGRGTQY
NA	TRBV9	TRBJ2-3	ASGKSGATDTQY
once	TRBV7-3	TRBJ2-1	ASSLGGQYNEQF
NA	TRBV7-2	TRBJ1-2	ASSSGQRMNGYT
NA	TRBV28	TRBJ2-7	ASTPPTYDSYEQY
NA	TRBV6-2/TRBV6-3	TRBJ2-1	ASSYSTSGRAFWGWEQF
once	TRBV6-5	TRBJ2-7	ASSRTGLHEQY
once	TRBV6-5	TRBJ2-7	ASPTGLFSDEQY
NA	TRBV3-1/TRBV3-2	TRBJ1-2	ASSQGQGPAYGYT
NA	TRBV19	TRBJ1-3	ASSITGGRAGNTIY
NA	TRBV19	TRBJ1-2	ASSTDRGSYGYT
NA	TRBV28	TRBJ1-3	APHPSLGWEGSGNTIY
NA	TRBV19	TRBJ2-1	ASRDRGGNEQF
NA	TRBV5-4	TRBJ1-1	ASSLAYRVNTEAF
NA	TRBV5-4	TRBJ2-7	ASSRDSIYEQY
NA	TRBV9	TRBJ1-2	ASSVGQGADYGYT
NA	TRBV7-3	TRBJ2-2	ASSPNDRTGELF
once	TRBV5-6	TRBJ1-2	ASSSVGDYGYT
NA	TRBV7-3	TRBJ2-7	ASSTSGGPASSYEQY
NA	TRBV9	TRBJ1-1	ASTKTQGGNTEAF
NA	TRBV18	TRBJ1-4	ASSQQGYREKLF
NA	TRBV2	TRBJ1-1	ASRMDTANTEAF
NA	TRBV19	TRBJ1-2	ASSFSGQGAVGYT
NA	TRBV6-5	TRBJ2-7	ASRGTSFYEQY
NA	TRBV18	TRBJ2-1	ASSQRLAGAASLFSSYNEQF
NA	TRBV27	TRBJ2-1	ASSSLALEQF
few	TRBV6-5	TRBJ1-1	ASSSRQGAF
NA	TRBV4-3	TRBJ2-2	ASSHLLSTGELF
NA	TRBV19	TRBJ1-2	ASSPVGLSNYGYT
NA	TRBV10-3	TRBJ2-5	AISGGGVRETQY
NA	TRBV19	TRBJ2-7	ASSPNRDREAYEQY
NA	TRBV15	TRBJ1-2	ATSRVREAAYGYT
NA	TRBV30	TRBJ1-2	AWTRGTGYGYT
NA	TRBV9	TRBJ1-1	ASSRTGGETEAF
NA	TRBV5-6	TRBJ1-1	ASSLNERVTEAF
NA	TRBV5-4	TRBJ2-7	ASSLVPGDSSYEQY
NA	TRBV5-1	TRBJ2-2	ASSLDGTGGTYNTGELF
NA	TRBV19	TRBJ2-2	ASSPRTSRTGELF
NA	TRBV19	TRBJ1-3	ASSIGAGAEDTIY
NA	TRBV7-2	TRBJ2-7	ASRYDRGREQY
NA	TRBV30	TRBJ1-2	AWSVLGVVYGYT
NA	TRBV7-9	TRBJ2-2	ASSLLTSFPGELF
NA	TRBV5-6	TRBJ1-2	ASSSPYRQGGGYT
NA	TRBV30	TRBJ1-3	AWGQGKVGNTIY
NA	TRBV29-1	TRBJ2-3	SVHRLASGGPVSDTQY
once	TRBV7-3	TRBJ1-1	ASSVTGPYTEAF